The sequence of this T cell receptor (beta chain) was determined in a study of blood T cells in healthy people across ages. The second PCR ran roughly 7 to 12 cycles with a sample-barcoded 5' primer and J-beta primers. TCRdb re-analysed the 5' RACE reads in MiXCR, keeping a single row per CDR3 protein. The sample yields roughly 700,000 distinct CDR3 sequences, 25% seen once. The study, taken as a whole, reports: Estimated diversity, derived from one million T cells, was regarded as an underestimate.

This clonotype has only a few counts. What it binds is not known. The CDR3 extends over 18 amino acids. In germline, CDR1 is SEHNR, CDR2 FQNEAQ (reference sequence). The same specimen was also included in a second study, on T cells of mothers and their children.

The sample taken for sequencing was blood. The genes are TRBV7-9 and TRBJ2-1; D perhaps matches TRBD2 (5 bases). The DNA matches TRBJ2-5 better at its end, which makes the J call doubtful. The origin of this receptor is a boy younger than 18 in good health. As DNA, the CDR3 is TGTGCCAGCAGCTTACAATGGCCCCGGAGGAGGAATGAAGAGACCCAGTACTTC. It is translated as CASSLQWPRRRNEETQYF.